A selection of T cell receptor beta chains follows, all from one sample in a study of T cell responses to AZD1222 COVID-19 vaccine. Some clones are missing from TCRdb's copy, which holds only in-frame ones; the method was immunoSEQ multiplex PCR. Seen here are 95,000 to 100,000 clones, just over 85% observed once, and the top ten hold under 1.5%. The source material was peripheral blood, sampled on day 0 of AZD1222 vaccination. The receptors derive from an adult in good health. Each CDR3 is given with its conserved first and last residue. Fields, in order: clone size, J gene, V gene, D gene, CDR3 DNA, CDR3 protein. D genes are given only for firm matches. Clone size is shown for a subset of rows, as once, few, many or a class of expanded clone.

clone_size: .
j_call: TRBJ2-7
v_call: TRBV6-2/TRBV6-3
d_call: .
cdr3_nt: TGTGCCAGCAGTTACTCGAGCCTTAGGGGCCTCAGCTCCTACGAGCAGTACTTC
cdr3_aa: CASSYSSLRGLSSYEQYF

clone_size: few
j_call: TRBJ2-7
v_call: TRBV2
d_call: TRBD1
cdr3_nt: TGTGCCAGCAGGACAGGGTACCCACGCTCCTACGAGCAGTACTTC
cdr3_aa: CASRTGYPRSYEQYF

clone_size: .
j_call: TRBJ2-7
v_call: TRBV15
d_call: .
cdr3_nt: TGTGCCACCAGCAACCCTAGGGGGGCGAACGAGCAGTACTTC
cdr3_aa: CATSNPRGANEQYF

clone_size: .
j_call: TRBJ1-6
v_call: TRBV19
d_call: .
cdr3_nt: TGTGCCAGTAGTCCCCAAGCCGGGACGGCGAATTCACCCCTCCACTTT
cdr3_aa: CASSPQAGTANSPLHF

clone_size: .
j_call: TRBJ2-7
v_call: TRBV6-2/TRBV6-3
d_call: .
cdr3_nt: TGTGCCAGCAGTTCGGCTAGAGCCACAACAAGATACGAGCAGTACTTC
cdr3_aa: CASSSARATTRYEQYF

clone_size: .
j_call: TRBJ2-1
v_call: TRBV29-1
d_call: .
cdr3_nt: TGCAGCGTCGCTCGGGGCTGGGACAATGAGCAGTTCTTC
cdr3_aa: CSVARGWDNEQFF

clone_size: once
j_call: TRBJ1-1
v_call: TRBV28
d_call: .
cdr3_nt: TGTGCCAGCAGCCCCGGAGGGGGAGTCACTGAAGCTTTCTTT
cdr3_aa: CASSPGGGVTEAFF

clone_size: .
j_call: TRBJ2-7
v_call: TRBV11-2
d_call: TRBD2
cdr3_nt: TGTGCCAGCAGCCCCCGGGGGGACCAGACCTACGAGCAGTACTTC
cdr3_aa: CASSPRGDQTYEQYF

clone_size: .
j_call: TRBJ2-3
v_call: TRBV5-4
d_call: .
cdr3_nt: TGTGCCAGCAGCTCGTGGGGAGATACGCAGTATTTT
cdr3_aa: CASSSWGDTQYF

clone_size: .
j_call: TRBJ2-5
v_call: TRBV7-2
d_call: TRBD2
cdr3_nt: TGTGCCAGCAGCTTAGCGCGGGGGGACGGAGAGACCCAGTACTTC
cdr3_aa: CASSLARGDGETQYF

clone_size: .
j_call: TRBJ2-7
v_call: TRBV5-8
d_call: TRBD1
cdr3_nt: TGTGCCAGCAGCCGGACAGGGACCTACGAGCAGTACTTC
cdr3_aa: CASSRTGTYEQYF

clone_size: .
j_call: TRBJ2-6
v_call: TRBV3-1/TRBV3-2
d_call: .
cdr3_nt: TGTGCCAGCAGCCAAGCTTGGGGAGCCGACTCTGGGGCCAACGTCCTGACTTTC
cdr3_aa: CASSQAWGADSGANVLTF

clone_size: .
j_call: TRBJ2-1
v_call: TRBV7-6
d_call: TRBD2
cdr3_nt: TGTGCCAGCAGCACTCGGACTAGCGGGACCTGGGGTGAGCAGTTCTTC
cdr3_aa: CASSTRTSGTWGEQFF

clone_size: once
j_call: TRBJ1-2
v_call: TRBV28
d_call: TRBD1
cdr3_nt: TGTGCCAGCATCGGTGACAGGGAAGGCTACACCTTC
cdr3_aa: CASIGDREGYTF

clone_size: .
j_call: TRBJ2-4
v_call: TRBV4-1
d_call: TRBD2
cdr3_nt: TGCGCCAGCAGCCCTTCGGGAGGGCCGGGCAAAAACATTCAGTACTTC
cdr3_aa: CASSPSGGPGKNIQYF